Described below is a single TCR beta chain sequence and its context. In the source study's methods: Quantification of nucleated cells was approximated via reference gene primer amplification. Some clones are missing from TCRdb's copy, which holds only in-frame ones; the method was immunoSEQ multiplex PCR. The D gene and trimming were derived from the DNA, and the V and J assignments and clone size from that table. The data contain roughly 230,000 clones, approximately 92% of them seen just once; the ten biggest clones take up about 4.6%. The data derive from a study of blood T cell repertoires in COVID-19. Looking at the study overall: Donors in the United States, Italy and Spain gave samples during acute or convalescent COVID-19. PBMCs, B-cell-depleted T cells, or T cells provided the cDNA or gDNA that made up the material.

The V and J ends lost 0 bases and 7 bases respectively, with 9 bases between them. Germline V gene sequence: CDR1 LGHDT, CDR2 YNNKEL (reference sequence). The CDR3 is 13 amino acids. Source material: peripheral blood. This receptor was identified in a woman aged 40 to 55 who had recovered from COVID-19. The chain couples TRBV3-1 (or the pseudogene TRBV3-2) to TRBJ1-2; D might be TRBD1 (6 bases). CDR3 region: CASSQDGGGGYTF. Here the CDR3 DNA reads TGTGCCAGCAGCCAAGATGGGGGCGGTGGCTACACCTTC.